The rows below give T cell receptor beta chains drawn from one sample of a study of glioma-infiltrating T cells after dendritic cell vaccination. Using immunoSEQ multiplex PCR, the repertoire was profiled, and TCRdb retains in-frame clones only, with some absent. The sample lists tens of thousands of clones; 75% to 85% were seen once. The material sequenced was blood, taken before dendritic cell vaccination. Receptors originate from a human donor with glioblastoma. Each CDR3 is given with its conserved first and last residue. D genes are given only for firm matches. Rows give clone size only sometimes, using once, few, many, or a class for an expanded clone.

v_gene	d_gene	j_gene	abundance	CDR3nt	CDR3aa
TRBV6-1	-	TRBJ1-1	-	TGTGCCAGCAGTGAAGTGGTCAGATACACTGAAGCTTTCTTT	CASSEVVRYTEAFF
TRBV5-1	-	TRBJ2-2	-	TGCGCCAGCAGCCAGTACGAGGACTCGAACACCGGGGAGCTGTTTTTT	CASSQYEDSNTGELFF
TRBV10-3	TRBD2	TRBJ2-1	-	TGTGCCATCAGGGGGGGGACTGGGACCTACAATGAGCAGTTCTTC	CAIRGGTGTYNEQFF
TRBV6-4	TRBD1	TRBJ1-6	-	TGTGCCAGCAGATCCGGGACAGGGGGCTCCAATTCACCCCTCCACTTT	CASRSGTGGSNSPLHF
TRBV6-6	-	TRBJ1-1	-	TGTGCCAGCAGTACACAGCATGAGAACACTGAAGCTTTCTTT	CASSTQHENTEAFF
TRBV13	-	TRBJ1-6	once	TGTGCCAGCAGCTTAGGCCGGGAGGTCTCACCCCTCCACTTT	CASSLGREVSPLHF
TRBV2	TRBD2	TRBJ2-5	-	TGTGCCAGCAGCGGACTAGCGGGGGGGCATTTAGAGACCCAGTACTTC	CASSGLAGGHLETQYF
TRBV5-4	-	TRBJ1-2	-	TGTGCCAGCAGCTCGGGTTCGAACTATGGCTACACCTTC	CASSSGSNYGYTF
TRBV7-9	TRBD2	TRBJ2-3	-	TGTGCCAGCAGCTTCCGAGCGGGGACCAGAGGAGATACGCAGTATTTT	CASSFRAGTRGDTQYF
TRBV19	-	TRBJ1-3	-	TGTGCCAGTAGTGCGGCCGAGGTTGGAAACACCATATATTTT	CASSAAEVGNTIYF
TRBV4-2	TRBD2	TRBJ2-3	-	TGTGCCAGCAGCCAAGGGACTAGCAGGGCCACAGATACGCAGTATTTT	CASSQGTSRATDTQYF
TRBV30	TRBD2	TRBJ2-1	-	TGTGCCTGGGGCGGGCTAGCGGGGGGCCGGGGTGAGCAGTTCTTC	CAWGGLAGGRGEQFF
TRBV2	-	TRBJ2-1	-	TGTGCCAGCAGTGATACAGGACCAGCAATCAATGAGCAGTTCTTC	CASSDTGPAINEQFF
TRBV5-1	-	TRBJ1-6	-	TGCGCCAGCAGCTTGGCAGGGCCTAATTCACCCCTCCACTTT	CASSLAGPNSPLHF
TRBV28	-	TRBJ1-6	-	TGTGCCAGCAGCCGACAGAGACTTAGTAATTCACCCCTCCACTTT	CASSRQRLSNSPLHF
TRBV15	-	TRBJ2-2	-	TGTGCCACCAGCAGAGGTGGAGGGAACACCGGGGAGCTGTTTTTT	CATSRGGGNTGELFF
TRBV11-2	TRBD2	TRBJ2-3	-	TGTGCCAGCAGCTTCCTAGCGGGGGAGAGCACAGATACGCAGTATTTT	CASSFLAGESTDTQYF
TRBV6-6	-	TRBJ1-3	-	TGTGCCAGCAGTTACGAGGGAATTGCTGGAAACACCATATATTTT	CASSYEGIAGNTIYF
TRBV7-2	-	TRBJ2-3	-	TGTGCCAGCAGCTTAGTTGCCTCCAGGGGTCGGGCAGATACGCAGTATTTT	CASSLVASRGRADTQYF
TRBV5-1	TRBD1	TRBJ1-2	-	TGCGCCAGCAGCTTACAGGGGGGGCCGACCTATGGCTACACCTTC	CASSLQGGPTYGYTF
TRBV4-1	TRBD1	TRBJ2-1	-	TGCGCCAGCAGCCCAGGACAGGGGTTCAACTACAATGAGCAGTTCTTC	CASSPGQGFNYNEQFF
TRBV5-1	TRBD2	TRBJ2-5	-	TGCGCCAGCAGCTGGGGACTATCAGAGACCCAGTACTTC	CASSWGLSETQYF
TRBV7-9	TRBD2	TRBJ2-7	-	TGTGCCAGCAGCATATCTAGCGGGGGTGGTAGGTCCGAGCAGTACTTC	CASSISSGGGRSEQYF
TRBV6-5	-	TRBJ1-6	-	TGTGCCAGCAGTTACTCGGCGGGATATAATTCACCCCTCCACTTT	CASSYSAGYNSPLHF
TRBV7-9	TRBD2	TRBJ2-7	-	TGTGCCAGCAGCTTAGCGCGCAGCGGGGGGGACTACGAGCAGTACTTC	CASSLARSGGDYEQYF
TRBV5-4	-	TRBJ2-7	-	TGTGCCAGCAGCTTGGAGGGACTCCTTTCCTACGAGCAGTACTTC	CASSLEGLLSYEQYF
TRBV5-4	TRBD1	TRBJ2-1	-	TGTGCCAGCAGACCACCGGGACAGGGGATGTTGGGCGAGCAGTTCTTC	CASRPPGQGMLGEQFF
TRBV9	TRBD2	TRBJ2-3	-	TGTGCCAGCAGCGTAGCTGGGGGCGGGGGGTGGGATACGCAGTATTTT	CASSVAGGGGWDTQYF
TRBV7-2	-	TRBJ2-5	-	TGTGCCAGCAGCCCTATCCGAGGGGCGGGCGGGAAAGAGACCCAGTACTTC	CASSPIRGAGGKETQYF
TRBV7-9	-	TRBJ1-1	-	TGTGCCAGCACCGCCGGCTTCAGCAGGGCTGAAGCTTTCTTT	CASTAGFSRAEAFF
TRBV28	-	TRBJ1-1	-	TGTGCCAGCAGAGGACAGCCCAATGAAGCTTTCTTT	CASRGQPNEAFF
TRBV7-2	-	TRBJ2-2	-	TGTGCCAGCAACAACCCGACTGGGAACACCGGGGAGCTGTTTTTT	CASNNPTGNTGELFF
TRBV2	-	TRBJ2-5	-	TGTGCCAGGGAGAGTAACCCCAAGGAGACCCAGTACTTC	CARESNPKETQYF
TRBV4-2	TRBD1	TRBJ2-2	-	TGTGCCAGCAGCCAAGGGACAGGGAACACCGGGGAGCTGTTTTTT	CASSQGTGNTGELFF
TRBV28	-	TRBJ2-2	-	TGTGCCAGCAGAAAGGGGATCGACACCGGGGAGCTGTTTTTT	CASRKGIDTGELFF
TRBV10-3	TRBD1	TRBJ1-2	few	TGTGCCATCAACCCGGGACAGGAGGGCTATGGCTACACCTTC	CAINPGQEGYGYTF
TRBV11-2	-	TRBJ1-3	-	TGTGCCAGCAGCTTCCGTGGGGGGTCTGGAAACACCATATATTTT	CASSFRGGSGNTIYF